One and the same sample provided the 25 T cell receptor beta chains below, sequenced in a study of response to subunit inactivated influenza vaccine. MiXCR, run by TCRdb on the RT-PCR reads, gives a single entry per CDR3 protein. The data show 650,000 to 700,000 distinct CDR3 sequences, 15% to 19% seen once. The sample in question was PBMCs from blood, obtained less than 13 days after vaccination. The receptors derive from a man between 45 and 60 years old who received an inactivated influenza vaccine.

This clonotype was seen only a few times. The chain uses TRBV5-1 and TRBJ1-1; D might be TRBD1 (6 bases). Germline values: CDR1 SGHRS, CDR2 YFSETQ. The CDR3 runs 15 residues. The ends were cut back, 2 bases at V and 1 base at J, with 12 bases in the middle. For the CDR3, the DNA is TGCGCCAGCAGCTTCATGCAGGGGCGGAACACTGAAGCTTTCTTT. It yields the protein CASSFMQGRNTEAFF.

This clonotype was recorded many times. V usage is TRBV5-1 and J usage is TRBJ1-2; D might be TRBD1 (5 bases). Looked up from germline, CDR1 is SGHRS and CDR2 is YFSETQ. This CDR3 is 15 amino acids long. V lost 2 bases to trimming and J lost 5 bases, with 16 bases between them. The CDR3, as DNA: TGCGCCAGCAGCTTCACAGGAGCGTCCGCTTATGGCTACACCTTC. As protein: CASSFTGASAYGYTF.

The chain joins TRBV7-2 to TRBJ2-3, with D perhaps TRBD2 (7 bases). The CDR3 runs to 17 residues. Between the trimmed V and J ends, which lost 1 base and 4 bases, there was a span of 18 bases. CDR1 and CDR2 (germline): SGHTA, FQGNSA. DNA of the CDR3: TGTGCCAGCAGCTTAGGGGGGCGACCCGGGAGGCCAGATACGCAGTATTTT. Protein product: CASSLGGRPGRPDTQYF.

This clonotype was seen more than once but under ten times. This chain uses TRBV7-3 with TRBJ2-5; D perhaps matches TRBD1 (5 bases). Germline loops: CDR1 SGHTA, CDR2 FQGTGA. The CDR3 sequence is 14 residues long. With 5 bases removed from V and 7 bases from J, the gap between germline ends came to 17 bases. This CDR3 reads CASSVYQGSGTQYF. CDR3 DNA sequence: TGTGCCAGCAGCGTTTATCAGGGTTCTGGGACCCAGTACTTC.

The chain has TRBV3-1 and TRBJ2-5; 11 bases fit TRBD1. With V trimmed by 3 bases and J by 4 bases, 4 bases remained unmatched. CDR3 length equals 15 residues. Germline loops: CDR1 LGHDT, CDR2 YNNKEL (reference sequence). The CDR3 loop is CASSHAGQGVETQYF. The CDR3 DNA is TGTGCCAGCAGCCATGCGGGACAGGGGGTAGAGACCCAGTACTTC.

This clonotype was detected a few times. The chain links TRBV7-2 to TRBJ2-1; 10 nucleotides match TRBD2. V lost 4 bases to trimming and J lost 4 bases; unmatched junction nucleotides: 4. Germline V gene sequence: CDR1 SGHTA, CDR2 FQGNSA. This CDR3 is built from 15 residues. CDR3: CASSSSGSQYNEQFF. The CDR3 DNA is TGTGCCAGCAGCTCTAGCGGGAGCCAATACAATGAGCAGTTCTTC.

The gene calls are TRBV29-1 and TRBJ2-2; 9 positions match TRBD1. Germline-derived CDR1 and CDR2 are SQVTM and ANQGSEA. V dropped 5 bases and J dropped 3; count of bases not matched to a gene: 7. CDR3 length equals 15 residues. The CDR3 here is CSVKPGQGDTGELFF. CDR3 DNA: TGCAGCGTTAAACCGGGACAGGGTGACACCGGGGAGCTGTTTTTT.

This CDR3 reads CASSLIRDRDTEQYF. DNA for the CDR3: TGTGCCAGCTCACTGATCCGGGACAGGGACACCGAGCAGTACTTC. V gene TRBV18 combines with J gene TRBJ2-7, with 9 bases lining up with TRBD1. Germline V gives CDR1 KGHSH, CDR2 LQKENI. The CDR3 is 15 amino acids. V was pared by 4 bases and J by 6 bases, with 10 bases of the junction left unmatched.

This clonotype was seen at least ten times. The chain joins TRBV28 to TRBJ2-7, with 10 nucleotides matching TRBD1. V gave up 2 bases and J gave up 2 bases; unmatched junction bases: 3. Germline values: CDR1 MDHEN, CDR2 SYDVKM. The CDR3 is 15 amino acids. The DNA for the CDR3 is TGTGCCAGCAGTTTACCGGGACAGGGGACCTACGAGCAGTACTTC. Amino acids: CASSLPGQGTYEQYF.

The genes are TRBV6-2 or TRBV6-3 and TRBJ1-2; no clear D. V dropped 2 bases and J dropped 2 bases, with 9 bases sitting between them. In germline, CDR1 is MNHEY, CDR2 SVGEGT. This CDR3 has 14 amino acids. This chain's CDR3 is CASSYGPVNYGYTF. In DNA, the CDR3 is TGTGCCAGCAGTTACGGTCCTGTCAACTATGGCTACACCTTC.

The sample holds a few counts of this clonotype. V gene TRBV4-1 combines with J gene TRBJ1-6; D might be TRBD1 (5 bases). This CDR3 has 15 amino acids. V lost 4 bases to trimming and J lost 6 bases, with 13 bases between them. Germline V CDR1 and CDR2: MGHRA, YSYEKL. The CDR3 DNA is TGCGCCAGCAGCCCCCGGGACTGGGGTAATTCACCCCTCCACTTT. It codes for CASSPRDWGNSPLHF.

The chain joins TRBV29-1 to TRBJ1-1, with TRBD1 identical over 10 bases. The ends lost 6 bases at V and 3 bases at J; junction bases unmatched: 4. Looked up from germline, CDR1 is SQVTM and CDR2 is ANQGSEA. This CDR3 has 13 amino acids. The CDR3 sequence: CSVPGQGDTEAFF. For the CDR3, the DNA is TGCAGCGTACCTGGACAGGGGGACACTGAAGCTTTCTTT.

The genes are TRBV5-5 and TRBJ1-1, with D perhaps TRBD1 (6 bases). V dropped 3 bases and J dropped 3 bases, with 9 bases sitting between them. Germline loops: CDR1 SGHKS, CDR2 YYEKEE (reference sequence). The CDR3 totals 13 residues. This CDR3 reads CASSWGHYTEAFF. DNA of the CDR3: TGTGCCAGCAGCTGGGGACACTACACTGAAGCTTTCTTT.

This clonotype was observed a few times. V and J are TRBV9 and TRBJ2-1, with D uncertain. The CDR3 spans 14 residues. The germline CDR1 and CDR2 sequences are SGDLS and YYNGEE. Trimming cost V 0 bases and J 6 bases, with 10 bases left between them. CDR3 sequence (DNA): TGTGCCAGCAGCGTAGTTTCCAATAGCAATGAGCAGTTCTTC. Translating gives CASSVVSNSNEQFF. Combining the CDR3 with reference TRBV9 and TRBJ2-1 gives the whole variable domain DSGVTQTPKHLITATGQRVTLRCSPRSGDLSVYWYQQSLDQGLQFLIQYYNGEERAKGNILERFSAQQFPDLHSELNLSSLELGDSALYFCASSVVSNSNEQFFGPGTRLTVL.

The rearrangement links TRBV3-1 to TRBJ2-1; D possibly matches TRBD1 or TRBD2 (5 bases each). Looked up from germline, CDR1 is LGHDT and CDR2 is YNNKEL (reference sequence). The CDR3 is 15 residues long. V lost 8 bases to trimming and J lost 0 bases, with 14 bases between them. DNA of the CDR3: TGTGCCAGCGGCCCCTGGGGGAGCTCCTACAATGAGCAGTTCTTC. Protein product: CASGPWGSSYNEQFF.

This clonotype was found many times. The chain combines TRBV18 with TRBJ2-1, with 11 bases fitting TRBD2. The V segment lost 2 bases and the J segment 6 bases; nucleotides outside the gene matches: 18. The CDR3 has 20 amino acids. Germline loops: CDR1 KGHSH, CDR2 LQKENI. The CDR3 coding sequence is TGTGCCAGCTCACCATGGTTCAACGCCGGGACTAGCGGCACCCCCAATGAGCAGTTCTTC. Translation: CASSPWFNAGTSGTPNEQFF.

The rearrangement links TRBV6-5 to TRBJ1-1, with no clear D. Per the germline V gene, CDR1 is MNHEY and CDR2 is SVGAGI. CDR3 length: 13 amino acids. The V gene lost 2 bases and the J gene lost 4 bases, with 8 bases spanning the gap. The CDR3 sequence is CASSYIKGTEAFF. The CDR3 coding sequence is TGTGCCAGCAGTTACATCAAGGGCACTGAAGCTTTCTTT.

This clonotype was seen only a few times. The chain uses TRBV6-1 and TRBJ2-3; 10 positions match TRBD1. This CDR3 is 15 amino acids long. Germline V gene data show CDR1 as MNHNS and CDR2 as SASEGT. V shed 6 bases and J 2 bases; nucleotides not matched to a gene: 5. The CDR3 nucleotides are TGTGCCAGCAGATCCGGGACAGGGGTCACAGATACGCAGTATTTT. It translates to CASRSGTGVTDTQYF.

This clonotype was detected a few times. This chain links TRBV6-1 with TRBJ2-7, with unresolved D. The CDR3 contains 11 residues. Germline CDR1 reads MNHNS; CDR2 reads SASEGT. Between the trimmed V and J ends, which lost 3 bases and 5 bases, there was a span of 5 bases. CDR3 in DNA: TGTGCCAGCAGTGACTGGAACGAGCAGTACTTC. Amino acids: CASSDWNEQYF.

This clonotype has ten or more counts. This chain's CDR3 is CASSDLGTYEQYF. For the CDR3, the DNA is TGTGCCAGCAGTGATCTCGGTACCTACGAGCAGTACTTC. The J gene is TRBJ2-7, the V gene TRBV25-1; the D is unclear. Germline CDR1 reads MGHDK; CDR2 reads SYGVNS. Trimming cost V 3 bases and J 2 bases, with 8 bases left between them. The CDR3 runs 13 residues.

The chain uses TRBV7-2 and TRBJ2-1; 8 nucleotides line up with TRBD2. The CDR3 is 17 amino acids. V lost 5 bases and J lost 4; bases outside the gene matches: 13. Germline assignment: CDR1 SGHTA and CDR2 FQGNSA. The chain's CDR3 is CASSIRPGRGKYNEQFF. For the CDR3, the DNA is TGTGCCAGCAGCATTAGGCCCGGGAGGGGGAAGTACAATGAGCAGTTCTTC.

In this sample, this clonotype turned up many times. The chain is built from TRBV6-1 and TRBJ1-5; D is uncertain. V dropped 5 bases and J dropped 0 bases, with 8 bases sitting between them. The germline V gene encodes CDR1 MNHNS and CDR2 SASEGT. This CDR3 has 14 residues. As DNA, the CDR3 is TGTGCCAGCAGTCTCAAGATTAGCAATCAGCCCCAGCATTTT. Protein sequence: CASSLKISNQPQHF.

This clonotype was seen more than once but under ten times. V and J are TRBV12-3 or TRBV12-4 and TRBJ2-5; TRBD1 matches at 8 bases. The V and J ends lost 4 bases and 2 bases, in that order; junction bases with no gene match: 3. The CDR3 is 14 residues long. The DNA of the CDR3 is TGTGCCAGCAGTTGGGACAGGCATCAAGAGACCCAGTACTTC. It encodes CASSWDRHQETQYF.

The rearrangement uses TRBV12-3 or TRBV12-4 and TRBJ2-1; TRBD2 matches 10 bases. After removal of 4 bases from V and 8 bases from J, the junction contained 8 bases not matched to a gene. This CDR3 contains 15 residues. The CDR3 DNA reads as TGTGCCAGCAGTTCAGTAGCGGGAGGCAAGGATGAGCAGTTCTTC. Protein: CASSSVAGGKDEQFF.

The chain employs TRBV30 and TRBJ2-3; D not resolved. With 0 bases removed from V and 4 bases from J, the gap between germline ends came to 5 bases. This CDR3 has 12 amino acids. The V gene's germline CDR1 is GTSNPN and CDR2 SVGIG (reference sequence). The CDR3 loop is CAWSVLSDTQYF. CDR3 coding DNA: TGTGCCTGGAGTGTCCTCTCAGATACGCAGTATTTT.